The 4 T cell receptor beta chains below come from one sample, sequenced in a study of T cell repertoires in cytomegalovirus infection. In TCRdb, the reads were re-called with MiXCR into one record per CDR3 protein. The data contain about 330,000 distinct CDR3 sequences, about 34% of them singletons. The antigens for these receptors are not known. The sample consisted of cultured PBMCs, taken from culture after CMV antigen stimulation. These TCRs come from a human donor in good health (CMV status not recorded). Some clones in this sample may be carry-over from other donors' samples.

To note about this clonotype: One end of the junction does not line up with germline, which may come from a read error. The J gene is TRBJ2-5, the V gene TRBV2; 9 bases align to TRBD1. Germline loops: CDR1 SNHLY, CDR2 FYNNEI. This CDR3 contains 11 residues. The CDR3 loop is CASSRDRALGF. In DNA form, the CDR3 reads TGTGCCAGCAGCCGGGACAGGGCGTTAGGCTTC.

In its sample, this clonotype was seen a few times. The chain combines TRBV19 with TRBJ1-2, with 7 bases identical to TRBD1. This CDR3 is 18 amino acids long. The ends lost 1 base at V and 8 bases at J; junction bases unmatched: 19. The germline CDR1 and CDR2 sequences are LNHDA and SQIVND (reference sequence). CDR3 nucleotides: TGTGCCAGTAGTATAGGTTGGAGTGAGGGACAGATGCAGAGGGGCTACACCTTC. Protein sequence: CASSIGWSEGQMQRGYTF.

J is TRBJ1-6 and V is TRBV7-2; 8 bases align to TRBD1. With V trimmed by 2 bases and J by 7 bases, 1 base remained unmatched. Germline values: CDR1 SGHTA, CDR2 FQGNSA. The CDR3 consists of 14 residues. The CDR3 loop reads CASSLQGANSPLHF. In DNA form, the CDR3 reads TGTGCCAGCAGCTTACAGGGGGCCAATTCACCCCTCCACTTT.

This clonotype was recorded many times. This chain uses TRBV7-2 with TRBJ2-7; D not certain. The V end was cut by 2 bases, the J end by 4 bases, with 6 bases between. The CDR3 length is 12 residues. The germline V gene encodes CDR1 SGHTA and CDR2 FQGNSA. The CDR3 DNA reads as TGTGCCAGCAGCTTAAGCTTATACGAGCAGTACTTC. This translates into CASSLSLYEQYF. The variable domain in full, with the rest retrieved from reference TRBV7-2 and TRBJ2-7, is GAGVSQSPSNKVTEKGKDVELRCDPISGHTALYWYRQSLGQGLEFLIYFQGNSAPDKSGLPSDRFSAERTGGSVSTLTIQRTQQEDSAVYLCASSLSLYEQYFGPGTRLTVT.